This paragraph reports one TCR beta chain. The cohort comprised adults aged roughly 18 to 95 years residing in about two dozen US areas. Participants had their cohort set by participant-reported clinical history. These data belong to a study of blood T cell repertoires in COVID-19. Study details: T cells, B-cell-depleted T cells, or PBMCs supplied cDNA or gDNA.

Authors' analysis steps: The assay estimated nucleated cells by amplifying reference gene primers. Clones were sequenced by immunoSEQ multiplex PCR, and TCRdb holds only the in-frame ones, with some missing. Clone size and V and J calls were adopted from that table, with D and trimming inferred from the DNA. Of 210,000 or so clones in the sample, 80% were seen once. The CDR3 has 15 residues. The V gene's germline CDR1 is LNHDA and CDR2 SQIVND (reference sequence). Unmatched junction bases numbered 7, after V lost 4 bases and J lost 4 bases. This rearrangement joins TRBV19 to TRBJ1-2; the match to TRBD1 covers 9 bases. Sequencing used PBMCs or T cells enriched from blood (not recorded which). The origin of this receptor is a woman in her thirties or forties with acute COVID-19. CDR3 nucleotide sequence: TGTGCCAGTAGTAAGCTGGGACAGGGAGGCTATGGCTACACCTTC. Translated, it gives CASSKLGQGGYGYTF.